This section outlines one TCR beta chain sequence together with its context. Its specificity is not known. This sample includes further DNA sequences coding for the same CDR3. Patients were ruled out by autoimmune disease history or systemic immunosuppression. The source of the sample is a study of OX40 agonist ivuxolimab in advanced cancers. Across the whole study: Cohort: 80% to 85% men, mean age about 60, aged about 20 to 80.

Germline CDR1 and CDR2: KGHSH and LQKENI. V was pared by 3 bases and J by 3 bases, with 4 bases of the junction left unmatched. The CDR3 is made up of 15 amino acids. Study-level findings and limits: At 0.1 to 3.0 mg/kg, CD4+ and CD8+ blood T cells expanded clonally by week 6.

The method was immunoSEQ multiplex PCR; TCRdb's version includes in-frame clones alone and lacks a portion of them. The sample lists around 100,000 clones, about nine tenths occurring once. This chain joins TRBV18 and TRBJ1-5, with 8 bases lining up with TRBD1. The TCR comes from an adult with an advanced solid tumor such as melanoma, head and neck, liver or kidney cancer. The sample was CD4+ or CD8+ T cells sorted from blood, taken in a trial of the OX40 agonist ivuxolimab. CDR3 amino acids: CASSPGTGDNQPQHF. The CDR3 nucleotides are TGTGCCAGCTCACCCGGGACAGGAGACAATCAGCCCCAGCATTTT.